These 3 T cell receptor beta chains were sequenced from one sample in a study of tumor-infiltrating lymphocytes in primary liver carcinoma. For blood RNA, unsorted whole blood served as the source, and germline DNA was extracted too. TCR beta cDNA came from roughly 0.45 ug total RNA, primed with a constant-region primer. Three-round nested multiplex PCR performed with slightly modified ARM-PCR produced the TCR beta libraries. The opening two PCR rounds, about 11 cycles each, paired TRBV1-TRBV30 forward primers with a C-beta reverse primer. TCRdb called the multiplex PCR reads again in MiXCR, with one record for every CDR3 protein. The sample yields 330,000 or so distinct CDR3 sequences, 65% seen once. Sequences were obtained from peripheral blood. These receptors originate from a middle-aged man with primary liver carcinoma and hepatitis B virus infection.

A remark on this clonotype: Just one base apart from a much larger clone, this may be a read error. This chain links TRBV29-1 with TRBJ1-2; D is uncertain. Germline V CDR1 and CDR2: SQVTM, ANQGSEA. V shed 2 bases and J shed 10 bases, with 14 bases lying between them. There are 12 residues in the CDR3. CDR3 in amino acids: CSVESPGLVYTF. The CDR3 DNA follows: TGCAGCGTTGAAAGTCCCGGGTTAGTCTACACCTTC.

The V gene is TRBV4-1, the J gene TRBJ2-7; TRBD1 is a possible D gene (6 bases). The CDR3 is made up of 15 amino acids. V was trimmed by 0 bases and J by 2 bases, leaving 11 bases between them. Germline V gives CDR1 MGHRA, CDR2 YSYEKL. The CDR3 DNA sequence: TGCGCCAGCAGCCAAGAACAGGGACCGACCTACGAGCAGTACTTC. It translates to CASSQEQGPTYEQYF.

Concerning this clonotype itself: A much larger clone differs by one base, so this may be a read error. No conserved phenylalanine or tryptophan ends this CDR3, so it is likely a read error. V usage is TRBV12-3 or TRBV12-4 and J usage is TRBJ2-1; TRBD2 agrees at 10 bases. The V segment lost 3 bases and the J segment 8 bases; nucleotides outside the gene matches: 7. CDR3 length: 15 amino acids. CDR3 protein: CASSFQREGLHEQFI. CDR3 nucleotide sequence: TGTGCCAGCAGTTTCCAGCGGGAGGGCCTACATGAGCAGTTCATC.